Presented here are 13 T cell receptor beta chains from one specimen sequenced in a study of T-cell reconstitution after alpha-beta-depleted transplantation in children. Unique molecular identifiers were used in preparing the TCRbeta library. TCRdb re-derived calls from the PCR reads in MiXCR, one entry per CDR3 protein. The profile shows 540,000 or so distinct CDR3 sequences, under 30% of them singletons. Specimen: PBMCs, mostly from graft donor cells, collected 360 days after TCRalphabeta/CD19-depleted stem cell transplant. These receptors all come from a boy under two years old who had a stem cell transplant for acute myeloid leukemia, so the T cells may come from the graft donor.

This clonotype was seen ten or more times. The rearrangement uses TRBV24-1 and TRBJ2-5; 7 bases are a match to TRBD1. CDR3 length: 15 residues. CDR1 is KGHDR and CDR2 is SFDVKD in the germline V gene. V lost 4 bases to trimming and J lost 1 base; unmatched junction nucleotides: 5. For the CDR3, the DNA is TGTGCCACCAGTGAAACCGGGACAGCCCAAGAGACCCAGTACTTC. Protein product: CATSETGTAQETQYF.

The rearrangement uses TRBV6-2 or TRBV6-3 and TRBJ2-5; 11 nucleotides agree with TRBD2. CDR3 length: 13 residues. Germline CDR1 reads MNHEY; CDR2 reads SVGEGT. Trimming at V came to 6 bases and at J to 4 bases, leaving 1 base not matched to a gene. The CDR3 coding sequence is TGTGCCAGCAGACTAGCGGGGGTAGAGACCCAGTACTTC. Its protein is CASRLAGVETQYF.

The chain employs TRBV12-3 or TRBV12-4 and TRBJ2-7, with TRBD2 as a possible D gene (7 bases). The CDR3 has 14 amino acids. With 7 bases removed from V and 7 bases from J, the gap between germline ends came to 20 bases. CDR3 in DNA: TGTGCCAGCACCAGGGGACTACTGCTTGGGGAGCAGTACTTC. Translated: CASTRGLLLGEQYF.

The chain recombines TRBV11-1 with TRBJ2-2, with 9 bases identical to TRBD2. CDR3 size: 19 residues. The J segment lost 0 bases and the V segment lost 1 base, leaving 9 bases of the junction unmatched. The germline V gene encodes CDR1 SGHAT and CDR2 FQDESV (reference sequence). The CDR3 DNA is TGTGCCAGCAGCTTAGGGCCAGCGGGGGGCTTTCCGAACACCGGGGAGCTGTTTTTT. It encodes CASSLGPAGGFPNTGELFF.

The chain is built from TRBV5-1 and TRBJ2-4; TRBD1 might be the D (5 bases). CDR1 is SGHRS and CDR2 is YFSETQ in the germline V gene. The CDR3 sequence is 13 residues long. V dropped 0 bases and J dropped 8 bases, with 9 bases sitting between them. The CDR3 coding sequence is TGCGCCAGCAGCTTGGGGGTAGGGGACATTCAGTACTTC. Translated: CASSLGVGDIQYF.

In the case of this clonotype: The junction shows a germline mismatch at one end, possibly a read error. The rearrangement links TRBV20-1 to TRBJ1-5; D not resolved. The CDR3 is 15 amino acids. CDR1 and CDR2 from the germline V gene are DFQATT and SNEGSKA (reference sequence). The CDR3 nucleotides read TGCTGTGCTAGATCGACGACACGTTCCAATCAGCCCCAGCATTTT. Residues: CCARSTTRSNQPQHF.

Regarding this clonotype: A read error may account for a junction end that differs from germline. This chain links TRBV7-2 with TRBJ2-1; weak D call: TRBD2 (7 bases). CDR3 length equals 15 residues. CDR1 and CDR2 from the germline V gene are SGHTA and FQGNSA. The CDR3 coding sequence is TGTGCCAGCAGCTTAGGCGGGGGCTTCTACAATGAGCAGCTCTTC. Translating gives CASSLGGGFYNEQLF.

This clonotype was found many times. This rearrangement joins TRBV20-1 to TRBJ2-1, with 8 bases fitting TRBD2. This CDR3 has 14 residues. From germline, CDR1 is DFQATT and CDR2 SNEGSKA (reference sequence). The J segment lost 5 bases and the V segment lost 7 bases, leaving 10 bases of the junction unmatched. CDR3: CSGDGGGPHNEQFF. DNA for the CDR3: TGCAGTGGGGACGGGGGGGGCCCTCACAATGAGCAGTTCTTC.

This chain uses TRBV6-6 with TRBJ1-4; no clear D. Germline V lookup: CDR1 MNHNY, CDR2 SVGAGI (reference sequence). The CDR3 runs to 13 residues. Between the trimmed V and J ends, which lost 0 bases and 7 bases, there was a span of 6 bases. DNA of the CDR3: TGTGCCAGCAGTTACTCGGCGGCTGAAAAACTGTTTTTT. Translation: CASSYSAAEKLFF.

This clonotype was recorded at least ten times. The chain uses TRBV6-1 and TRBJ2-2; the D is unclear. Trimming took 7 bases from V and 0 from J, leaving 9 bases between them. From germline, CDR1 is MNHNS and CDR2 SASEGT. This CDR3 has 14 residues. The CDR3 is CASTRLPNTGELFF. Written as DNA, the CDR3 is TGTGCCAGCACCAGACTCCCGAACACCGGGGAGCTGTTTTTT.

The gene calls are TRBV19 and TRBJ2-1; the match to TRBD2 covers 7 bases. The CDR3 has 17 residues. The V gene's germline CDR1 is LNHDA and CDR2 SQIVND (reference sequence). The V and J ends lost 3 bases and 7 bases, in that order; junction bases with no gene match: 15. The CDR3 DNA sequence: TGTGCCAGTAGTATGAGGGACCGGGACTACCGAAGGAATGAGCAGTTCTTC. This translates into CASSMRDRDYRRNEQFF.

The gene calls are TRBV4-3 and TRBJ1-3; weak D call: TRBD1 (6 bases). The CDR3 contains 16 residues. Germline CDR1 and CDR2: LGHNA and YSLEER. The V gene lost 1 base and the J gene lost 0 bases, with 10 bases spanning the gap. As DNA, the CDR3 is TGCGCCAGCAGCCAAGGGGACACTGTCTCTGGAAACACCATATATTTT. This sequence encodes CASSQGDTVSGNTIYF.

This clonotype was seen at least ten times. The rearrangement joins TRBV20-1 to TRBJ2-7, with D possibly being TRBD1 (6 bases). Germline V CDR1 and CDR2: DFQATT, SNEGSKA (reference sequence). With 6 bases removed from V and 3 bases from J, the gap between germline ends came to 21 bases. CDR3 length equals 15 residues. The CDR3 DNA is TGCAGTGCCGCGACCCAGGGGATTCCCGGCTACGAGCAGTACGTC. Encoded protein: CSAATQGIPGYEQYV.